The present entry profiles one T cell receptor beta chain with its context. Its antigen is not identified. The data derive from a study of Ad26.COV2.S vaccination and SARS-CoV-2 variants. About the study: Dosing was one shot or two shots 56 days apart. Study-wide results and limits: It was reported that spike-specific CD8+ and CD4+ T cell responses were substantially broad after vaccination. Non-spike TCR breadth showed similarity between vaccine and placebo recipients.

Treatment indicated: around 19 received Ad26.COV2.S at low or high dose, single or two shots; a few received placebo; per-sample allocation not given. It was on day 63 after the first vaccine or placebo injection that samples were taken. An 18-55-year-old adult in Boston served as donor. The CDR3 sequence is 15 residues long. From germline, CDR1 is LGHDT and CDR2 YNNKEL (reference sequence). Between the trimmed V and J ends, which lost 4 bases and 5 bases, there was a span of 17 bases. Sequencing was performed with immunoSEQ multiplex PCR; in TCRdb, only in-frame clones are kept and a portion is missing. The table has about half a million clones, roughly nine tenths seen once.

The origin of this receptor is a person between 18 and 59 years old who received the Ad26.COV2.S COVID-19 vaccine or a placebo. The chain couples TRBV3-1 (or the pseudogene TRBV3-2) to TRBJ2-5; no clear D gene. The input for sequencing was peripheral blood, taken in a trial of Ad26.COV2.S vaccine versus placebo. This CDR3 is CASSRTFVVGETQYF. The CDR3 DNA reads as TGTGCCAGCAGCCGAACGTTCGTGGTAGGGGAGACCCAGTACTTC.